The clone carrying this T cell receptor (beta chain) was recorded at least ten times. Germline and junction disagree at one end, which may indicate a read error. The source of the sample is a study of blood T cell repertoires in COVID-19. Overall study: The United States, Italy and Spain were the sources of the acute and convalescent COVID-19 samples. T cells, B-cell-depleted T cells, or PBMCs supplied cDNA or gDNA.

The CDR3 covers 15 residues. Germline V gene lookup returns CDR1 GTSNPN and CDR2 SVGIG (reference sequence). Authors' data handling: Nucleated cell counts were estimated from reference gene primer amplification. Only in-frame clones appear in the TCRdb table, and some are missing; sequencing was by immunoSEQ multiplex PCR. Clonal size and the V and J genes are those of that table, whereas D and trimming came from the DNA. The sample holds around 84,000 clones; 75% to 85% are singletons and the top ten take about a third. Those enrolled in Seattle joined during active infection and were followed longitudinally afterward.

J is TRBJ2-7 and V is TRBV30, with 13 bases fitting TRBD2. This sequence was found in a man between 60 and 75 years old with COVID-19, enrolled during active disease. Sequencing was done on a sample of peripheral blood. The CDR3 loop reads CAGRTSGRGLGEQYF. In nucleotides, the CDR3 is TGTGCCGGGAGGACTAGCGGGAGAGGACTCGGCGAGCAGTACTTC.